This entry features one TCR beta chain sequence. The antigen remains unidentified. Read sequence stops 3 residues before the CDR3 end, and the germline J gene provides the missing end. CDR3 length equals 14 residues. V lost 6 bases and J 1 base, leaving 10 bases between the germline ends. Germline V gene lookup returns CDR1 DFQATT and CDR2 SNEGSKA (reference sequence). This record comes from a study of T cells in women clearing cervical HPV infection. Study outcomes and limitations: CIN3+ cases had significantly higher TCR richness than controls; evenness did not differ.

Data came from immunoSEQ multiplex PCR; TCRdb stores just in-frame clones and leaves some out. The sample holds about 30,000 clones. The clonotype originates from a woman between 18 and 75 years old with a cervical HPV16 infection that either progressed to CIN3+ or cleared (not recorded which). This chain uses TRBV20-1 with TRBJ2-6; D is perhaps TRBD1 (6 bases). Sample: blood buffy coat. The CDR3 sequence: CSAIDRSGANVLTF. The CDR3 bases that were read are TGCAGTGCAATTGACAGGTCTGGGGCCAACGTC.